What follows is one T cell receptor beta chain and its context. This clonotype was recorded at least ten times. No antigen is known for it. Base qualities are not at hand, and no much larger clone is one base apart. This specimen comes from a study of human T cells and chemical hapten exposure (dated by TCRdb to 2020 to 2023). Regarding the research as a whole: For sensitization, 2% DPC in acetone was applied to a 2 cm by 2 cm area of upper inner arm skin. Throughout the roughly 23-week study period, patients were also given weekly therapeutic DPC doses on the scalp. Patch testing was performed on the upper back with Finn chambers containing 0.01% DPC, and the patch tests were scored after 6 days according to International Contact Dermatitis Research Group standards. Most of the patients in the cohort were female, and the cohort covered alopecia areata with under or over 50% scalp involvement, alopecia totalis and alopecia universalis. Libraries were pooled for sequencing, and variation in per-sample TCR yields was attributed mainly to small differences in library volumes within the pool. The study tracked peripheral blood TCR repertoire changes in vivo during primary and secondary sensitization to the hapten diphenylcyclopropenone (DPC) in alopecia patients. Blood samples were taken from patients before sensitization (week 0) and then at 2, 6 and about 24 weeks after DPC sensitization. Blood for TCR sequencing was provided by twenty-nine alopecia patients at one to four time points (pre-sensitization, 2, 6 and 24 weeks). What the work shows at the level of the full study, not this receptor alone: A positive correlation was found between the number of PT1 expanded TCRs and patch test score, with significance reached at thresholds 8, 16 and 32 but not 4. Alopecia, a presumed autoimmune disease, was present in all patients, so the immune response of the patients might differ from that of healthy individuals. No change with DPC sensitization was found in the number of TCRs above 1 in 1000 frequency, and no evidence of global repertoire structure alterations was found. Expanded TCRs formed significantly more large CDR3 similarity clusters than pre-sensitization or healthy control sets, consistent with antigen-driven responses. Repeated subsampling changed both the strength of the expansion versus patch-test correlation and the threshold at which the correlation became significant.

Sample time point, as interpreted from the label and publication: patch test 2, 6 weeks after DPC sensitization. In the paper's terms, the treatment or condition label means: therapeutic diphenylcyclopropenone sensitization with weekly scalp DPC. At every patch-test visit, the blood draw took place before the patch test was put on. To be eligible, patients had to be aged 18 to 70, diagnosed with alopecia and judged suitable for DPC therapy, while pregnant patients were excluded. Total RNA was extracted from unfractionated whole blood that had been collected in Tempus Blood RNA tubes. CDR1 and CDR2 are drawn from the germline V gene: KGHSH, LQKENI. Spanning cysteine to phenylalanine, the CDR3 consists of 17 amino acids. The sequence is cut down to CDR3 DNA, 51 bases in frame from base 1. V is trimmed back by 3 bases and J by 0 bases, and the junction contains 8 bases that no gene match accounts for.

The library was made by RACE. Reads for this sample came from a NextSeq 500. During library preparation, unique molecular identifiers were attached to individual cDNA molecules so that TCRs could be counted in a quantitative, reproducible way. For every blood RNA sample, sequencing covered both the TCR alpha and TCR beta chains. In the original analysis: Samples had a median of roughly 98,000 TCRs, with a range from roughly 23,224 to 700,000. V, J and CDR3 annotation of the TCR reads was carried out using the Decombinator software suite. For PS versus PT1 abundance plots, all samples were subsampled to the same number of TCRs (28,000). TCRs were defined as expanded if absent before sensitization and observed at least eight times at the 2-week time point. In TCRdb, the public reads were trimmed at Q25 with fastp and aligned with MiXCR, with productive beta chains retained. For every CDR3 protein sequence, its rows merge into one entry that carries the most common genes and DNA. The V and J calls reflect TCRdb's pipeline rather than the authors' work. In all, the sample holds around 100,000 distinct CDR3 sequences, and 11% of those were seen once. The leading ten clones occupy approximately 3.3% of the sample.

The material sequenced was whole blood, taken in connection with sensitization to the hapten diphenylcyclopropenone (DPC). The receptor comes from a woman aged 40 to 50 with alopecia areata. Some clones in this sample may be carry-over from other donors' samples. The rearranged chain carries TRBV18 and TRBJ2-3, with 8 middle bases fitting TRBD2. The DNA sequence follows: TGTGCCAGCTCACCCGCCGCGGGGGGTACAAGCACAGATACGCAGTATTTT. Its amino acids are CASSPAAGGTSTDTQYF. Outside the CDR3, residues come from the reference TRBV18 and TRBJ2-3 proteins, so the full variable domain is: NAGVMQNPRHLVRRRGQEARLRCSPMKGHSHVYWYRQLPEEGLKFMVYLQKENIIDESGMPKERFSAEFPKEGPSILRIQQVVRGDSAAYFCASSPAAGGTSTDTQYFGPGTRLTVL.